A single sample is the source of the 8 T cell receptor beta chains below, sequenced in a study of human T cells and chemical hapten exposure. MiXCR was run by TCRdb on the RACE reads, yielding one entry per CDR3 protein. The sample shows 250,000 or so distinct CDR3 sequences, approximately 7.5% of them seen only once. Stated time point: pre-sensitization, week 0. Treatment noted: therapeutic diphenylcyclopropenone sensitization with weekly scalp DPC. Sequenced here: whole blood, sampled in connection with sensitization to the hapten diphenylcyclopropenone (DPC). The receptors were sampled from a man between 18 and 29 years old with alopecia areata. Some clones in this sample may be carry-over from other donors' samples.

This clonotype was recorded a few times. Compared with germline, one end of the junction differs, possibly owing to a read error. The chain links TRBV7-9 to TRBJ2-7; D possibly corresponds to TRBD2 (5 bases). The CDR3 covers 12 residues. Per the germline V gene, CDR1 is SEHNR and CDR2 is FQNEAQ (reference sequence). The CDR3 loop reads CASSLATYEQYF. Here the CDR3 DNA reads TGTGCCAGCAGCCTAGCTACCTACGAGCAGTACTTC.

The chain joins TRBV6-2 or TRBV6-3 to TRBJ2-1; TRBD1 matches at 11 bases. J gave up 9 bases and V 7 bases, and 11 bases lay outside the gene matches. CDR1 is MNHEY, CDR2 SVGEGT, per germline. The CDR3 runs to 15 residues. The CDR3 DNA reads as TGTGCCAGCATCCATTCCAGGGACAGGGGGAGTGAGCAGTTCTTC. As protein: CASIHSRDRGSEQFF.

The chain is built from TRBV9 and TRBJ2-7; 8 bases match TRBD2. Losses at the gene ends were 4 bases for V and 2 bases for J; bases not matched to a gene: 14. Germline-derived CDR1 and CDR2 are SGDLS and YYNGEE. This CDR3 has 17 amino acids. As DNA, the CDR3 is TGTGCCAGCAGCCCACGCGCACAAGCGGGGGAGCCCTACGAGCAGTACTTC. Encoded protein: CASSPRAQAGEPYEQYF.

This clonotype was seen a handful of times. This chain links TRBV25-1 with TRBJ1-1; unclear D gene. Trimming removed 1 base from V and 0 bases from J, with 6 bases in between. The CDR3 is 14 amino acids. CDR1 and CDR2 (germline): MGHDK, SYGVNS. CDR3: CASSELTVNTEAFF. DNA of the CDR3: TGTGCCAGCAGTGAATTAACAGTGAACACTGAAGCTTTCTTT.

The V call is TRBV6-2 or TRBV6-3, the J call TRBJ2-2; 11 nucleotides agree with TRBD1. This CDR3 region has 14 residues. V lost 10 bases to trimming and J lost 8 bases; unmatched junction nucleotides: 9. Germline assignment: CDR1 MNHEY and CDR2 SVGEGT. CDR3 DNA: TGTGCCATCCCAGGACAGGGGGCTGCTGGGGAGCTGTTTTTT. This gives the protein CAIPGQGAAGELFF.

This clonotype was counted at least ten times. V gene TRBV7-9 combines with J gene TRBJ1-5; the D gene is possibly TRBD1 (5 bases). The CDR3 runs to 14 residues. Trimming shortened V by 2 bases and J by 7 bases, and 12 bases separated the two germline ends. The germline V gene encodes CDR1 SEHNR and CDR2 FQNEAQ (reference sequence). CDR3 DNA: TGTGCCAGCAGCTTATGGGGGGTAGGACAGCCCCAGCATTTT. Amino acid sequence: CASSLWGVGQPQHF.

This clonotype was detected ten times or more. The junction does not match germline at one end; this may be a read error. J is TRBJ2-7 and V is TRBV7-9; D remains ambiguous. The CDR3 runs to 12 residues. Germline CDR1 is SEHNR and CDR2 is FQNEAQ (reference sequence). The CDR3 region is CASSDRSQEICF. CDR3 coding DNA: TGTGCCAGCAGCGACCGGAGCCAGGAGATTTGCTTC.

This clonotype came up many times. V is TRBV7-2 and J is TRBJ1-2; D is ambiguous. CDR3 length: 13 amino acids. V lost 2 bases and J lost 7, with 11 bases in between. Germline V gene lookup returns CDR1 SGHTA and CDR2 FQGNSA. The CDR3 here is CASSLRREAGYTF. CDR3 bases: TGTGCCAGCAGCTTAAGGAGAGAGGCTGGCTACACCTTC.